The next 24 T cell receptor beta chains were all read from a single sample in a study of Ad26.COV2.S vaccination and SARS-CoV-2 variants. Sample treatment: roughly 20 received Ad26.COV2.S at low or high dose, single or two shots; five or six received placebo; per-sample allocation not given. Day 63 after the first injection of vaccine or placebo was the sampling time. Clones were read by immunoSEQ multiplex PCR, and TCRdb kept only the in-frame ones, dropping some. The data show roughly 390,000 clones, around nine tenths seen once. Sequencing was performed on peripheral blood, taken in a trial of Ad26.COV2.S vaccine versus placebo. The receptors were sampled from a person between 18 and 60 years old who received the Ad26.COV2.S COVID-19 vaccine or a placebo.

The V gene is TRBV2, the J gene TRBJ1-1; the D is unclear. Germline V lookup: CDR1 SNHLY, CDR2 FYNNEI. V was cut by 4 bases and J by 7 bases, with 13 bases left in between. This CDR3 contains 13 residues. CDR3 sequence: CASSGEARDEAFF. As DNA, the CDR3 is TGTGCCAGCAGTGGCGAGGCGAGGGATGAAGCTTTCTTT.

This chain uses TRBV7-6 with TRBJ2-3, with 8 positions matching TRBD1. After removal of 4 bases from V and 3 bases from J, the junction contained 12 bases not matched to a gene. Germline assignment: CDR1 SGHVS and CDR2 FNYEAQ. CDR3 size: 17 residues. CDR3: CASSSYRGQGRTDTQYF. CDR3 in DNA: TGTGCCAGCAGCTCCTACCGCGGACAGGGTCGAACAGATACGCAGTATTTT. Based on the CDR3 plus reference TRBV7-6 and TRBJ2-3, the full variable domain is GAGVSQSPRYKVTKRGQDVALRCDPISGHVSLYWYRQALGQGPEFLTYFNYEAQQDKSGLPNDRFSAERPEGSISTLTIQRTEQRDSAMYRCASSSYRGQGRTDTQYFGPGTRLTVL.

This rearrangement joins TRBV27 to TRBJ2-5, with D maybe TRBD2 (5 bases). The ends were cut back, 8 bases at V and 2 bases at J, with 12 bases in the middle. This CDR3 spans 13 amino acids. CDR1 and CDR2 (germline): MNHEY, SMNVEV (reference sequence). The CDR3 DNA reads as TGTGCCAGCGGGCTAGCAATACAAGAGACCCAGTACTTC. This encodes CASGLAIQETQYF.

This sequence joins TRBV28 and TRBJ1-2; D ambiguous. Germline V gene lookup returns CDR1 MDHEN and CDR2 SYDVKM. Trimming left V 5 bases short and J 1 base short, with 14 bases between. The CDR3 runs to 15 residues. The CDR3 sequence: CASSQDGNFNYGYTF. CDR3 DNA sequence: TGTGCCAGCAGTCAGGACGGCAACTTTAACTATGGCTACACCTTC.

This clone appeared once. V gene TRBV5-1 combines with J gene TRBJ2-3; either TRBD1 or TRBD2 may supply D (5 bases each). The V gene's germline CDR1 is SGHRS and CDR2 YFSETQ. CDR3 length: 14 amino acids. V lost 0 bases and J 2 bases, leaving 7 bases between the germline ends. The CDR3 bases are TGCGCCAGCAGCTTGGGGGACGTCACAGATACGCAGTATTTT. Translated, it gives CASSLGDVTDTQYF.

The chain links TRBV7-2 to TRBJ2-3; D might be TRBD1 or TRBD2, each matching 6 bases. With 7 bases removed from V and 3 bases from J, the gap between germline ends came to 29 bases. The CDR3 is 19 amino acids. Germline V gives CDR1 SGHTA, CDR2 FQGNSA. The CDR3 loop is CASTEGGGPEIGYTDTQYF. The CDR3 region has the DNA TGTGCCAGCACCGAGGGTGGGGGGCCGGAGATTGGTTATACAGATACGCAGTATTTT. The full variable domain, with the rest looked up from reference TRBV7-2 and TRBJ2-3, is GAGVSQSPSNKVTEKGKDVELRCDPISGHTALYWYRQSLGQGLEFLIYFQGNSAPDKSGLPSDRFSAERTGGSVSTLTIQRTQQEDSAVYLCASTEGGGPEIGYTDTQYFGPGTRLTVL.

V is TRBV6-6 and J is TRBJ2-3; 7 bases match TRBD1. The V gene end was trimmed by 6 bases and the J gene end by 1 base; junction bases not matched to a gene: 7. There are 15 residues in the CDR3. Germline loops: CDR1 MNHNY, CDR2 SVGAGI (reference sequence). The CDR3 DNA reads as TGTGCCAGCAGGGACCCCGACAGGGGCACAGATACGCAGTATTTT. Translation gives CASRDPDRGTDTQYF.

The chain carries TRBV29-1 and TRBJ2-7; 10 nucleotides agree with TRBD1. CDR1 and CDR2 (germline): SQVTM, ANQGSEA. This CDR3 has 16 amino acids. The V gene end was trimmed by 0 bases and the J gene end by 6 bases; junction bases not matched to a gene: 11. This chain's CDR3 is CSVEDMAFGQGVEQYF. The CDR3 DNA sequence: TGCAGCGTTGAAGACATGGCTTTTGGACAGGGGGTCGAGCAGTACTTC.

In this sample, this clone turned up a few times. The chain uses TRBV5-1 and TRBJ1-1, with 7 bases aligning to TRBD1. The CDR3 consists of 13 residues. With V trimmed by 3 bases and J by 6 bases, 5 bases remained unmatched. The germline V gene encodes CDR1 SGHRS and CDR2 YFSETQ. The CDR3 protein is CASSSTGFPEAFF. The CDR3 DNA reads as TGCGCCAGCAGCTCGACAGGGTTCCCTGAAGCTTTCTTT.

V gene TRBV19 combines with J gene TRBJ1-5; D unresolved. V shed 3 bases and J shed 2 bases, with 14 bases lying between them. The V gene's germline CDR1 is LNHDA and CDR2 SQIVND (reference sequence). This CDR3 is 16 amino acids long. The CDR3 loop is CASSISNSERNQPQHF. The CDR3 coding sequence is TGTGCCAGTAGTATCTCTAACAGCGAACGCAATCAGCCCCAGCATTTT.

This clone has only a few counts. CDR3 coding DNA: TGCGCCACGAACCCCGGCGGGCTCGGCACCGGGGAGCTGTTTTTT. Amino acids: CATNPGGLGTGELFF. The chain joins TRBV5-1 to TRBJ2-2, with D perhaps TRBD2 (5 bases). Looked up from germline, CDR1 is SGHRS and CDR2 is YFSETQ. Trimming pared 9 bases from V and 4 bases from J, leaving 19 bases between. This CDR3 region has 15 residues.

This rearrangement joins TRBV3-1 (or the pseudogene TRBV3-2) to TRBJ1-3, with a possible D match to TRBD1 (6 bases). The CDR3 consists of 15 residues. Germline CDR1 LGHDT, CDR2 YNNKEL (reference sequence). The V end was cut by 8 bases, the J end by 4 bases, with 18 bases between. The CDR3 nucleotides read TGTGCCAGCGCCCGGGGGGGGGCGAGAGGAAACACCATATATTTT. Its translation is CASARGGARGNTIYF.

The chain uses TRBV10-3 and TRBJ2-2, with TRBD1 matching over 7 bases. Unmatched junction bases numbered 3, after V lost 4 bases and J lost 1 base. Looked up from germline, CDR1 is ENHRY and CDR2 is SYGVKD. The CDR3 has 15 residues. The DNA of the CDR3 is TGTGCCATCAGTGGTAGACAGGGGAACACCGGGGAGCTGTTTTTT. As protein: CAISGRQGNTGELFF.

The chain carries TRBV19 and TRBJ1-3, with TRBD1 matching 7 bases. This CDR3 spans 15 amino acids. Per germline, CDR1 LNHDA and CDR2 SQIVND (reference sequence). With V trimmed by 7 bases and J by 4 bases, 10 bases remained unmatched. The CDR3 region has the DNA TGTGCCAGTACCCCGGACAGGCTTCCAGGAAACACCATATATTTT. Its protein product is CASTPDRLPGNTIYF.

This clone has more than one count but fewer than ten. The chain uses TRBV11-2 and TRBJ2-1; 8 bases fit TRBD2. The CDR3 contains 17 residues. CDR1 and CDR2 (germline): SGHAT, FQNNGV. Trimming at V came to 7 bases and at J to 0 bases, leaving 11 bases not matched to a gene. This CDR3 is CASTFDLAGPSYNEQFF. The DNA of the CDR3 is TGTGCCAGCACCTTTGATTTAGCGGGGCCCTCCTACAATGAGCAGTTCTTC.

The CDR3 protein is CASMAGVTDTQYF. The CDR3 nucleotides read TGTGCCAGTATGGCGGGGGTCACAGATACGCAGTATTTT. The chain joins TRBV19 to TRBJ2-3, with 7 bases lining up with TRBD2. The germline V gene encodes CDR1 LNHDA and CDR2 SQIVND (reference sequence). V was clipped by 7 bases and J by 2 bases; unmatched bases: 3. The CDR3 runs 13 residues.

V usage is TRBV7-8 and J usage is TRBJ2-7; D is unclear. Germline V gene lookup returns CDR1 SGHVS and CDR2 FQNEAQ. The length of the CDR3 is 15 residues. Trimming removed 0 bases from V and 11 bases from J, with 20 bases in between. The CDR3 DNA reads TGTGCCAGCAGCTTAGCATTCGACCGTCCTAATAAGGAGTACTTC. This codes for CASSLAFDRPNKEYF.

V usage is TRBV7-9 and J usage is TRBJ1-4; a possible D gene is TRBD1 (5 bases). Germline V gives CDR1 SEHNR, CDR2 FQNEAQ (reference sequence). V lost 5 bases and J lost 4, with 17 bases in between. The CDR3 extends over 16 amino acids. CDR3 DNA sequence: TGTGCCAGCAGCAGTAGCGTCCAGGGTATTAATGAAAAACTGTTTTTT. It codes for CASSSSVQGINEKLFF.

The J gene is TRBJ2-1, the V gene TRBV19; 11 positions agree with TRBD1. This CDR3 is 15 amino acids long. With 3 bases clipped from V and 6 bases from J, the junction kept 4 bases outside the gene matches. The germline gives CDR1 LNHDA, CDR2 SQIVND (reference sequence). CDR3 bases: TGTGCCAGTAGTATGTATGGGACAGGGGGCAATGAGCAGTTCTTC. Residues: CASSMYGTGGNEQFF.

The chain carries TRBV3-1 (or the pseudogene TRBV3-2) and TRBJ2-4; 11 nucleotides match TRBD2. Germline CDR1 is LGHDT and CDR2 is YNNKEL (reference sequence). After removal of 1 base from V and 1 base from J, the junction contained 9 bases not matched to a gene. The CDR3 spans 19 residues. This CDR3 is CASSQGVLAGGRAKNIQYF. The DNA of the CDR3 is TGTGCCAGCAGCCAAGGAGTTCTAGCGGGGGGCCGGGCCAAAAACATTCAGTACTTC.

This rearrangement joins TRBV5-6 to TRBJ2-5; D is possibly TRBD1 or TRBD2 (5 bases each). Germline V lookup: CDR1 SGHDT, CDR2 YYEEEE. V lost 4 bases to trimming and J lost 5 bases, with 21 bases between them. The length of the CDR3 is 16 residues. The CDR3 nucleotides are TGTGCCAGCAGCCTACCCGGTGGGCCCGAGGGGGAGACCCAGTACTTC. This sequence encodes CASSLPGGPEGETQYF.

This clone has just one count. V gene TRBV29-1 combines with J gene TRBJ2-5; perhaps TRBD1 as D (6 bases). V was trimmed by 0 bases and J by 4 bases, leaving 12 bases between them. This CDR3 comprises 14 residues. Germline V gene lookup returns CDR1 SQVTM and CDR2 ANQGSEA. CDR3 region: CSVEENQGIETQYF. DNA for the CDR3: TGCAGCGTTGAAGAGAACCAGGGGATAGAGACCCAGTACTTC.

V and J are TRBV10-2 and TRBJ2-5; tentatively, D is TRBD2 (6 bases). V shed 6 bases and J shed 5 bases, with 16 bases lying between them. Germline-derived CDR1 and CDR2 are WSHSY and SAAADI. The CDR3 is 14 residues long. The CDR3 coding sequence is TGCGCCAGCAGCCCGGGCCGGGGGTTGGAGACCCAGTACTTC. Translation: CASSPGRGLETQYF.

The genes are TRBV6-5 and TRBJ2-5; TRBD1 matches at 7 bases. V shed 6 bases and J 2 bases; nucleotides not matched to a gene: 9. CDR1 MNHEY and CDR2 SVGAGI come from the germline V gene. The CDR3 covers 15 residues. The CDR3 DNA reads as TGTGCCAGCAGAGCAGCAGGGGGTAATCAAGAGACCCAGTACTTC. Its translation: CASRAAGGNQETQYF.